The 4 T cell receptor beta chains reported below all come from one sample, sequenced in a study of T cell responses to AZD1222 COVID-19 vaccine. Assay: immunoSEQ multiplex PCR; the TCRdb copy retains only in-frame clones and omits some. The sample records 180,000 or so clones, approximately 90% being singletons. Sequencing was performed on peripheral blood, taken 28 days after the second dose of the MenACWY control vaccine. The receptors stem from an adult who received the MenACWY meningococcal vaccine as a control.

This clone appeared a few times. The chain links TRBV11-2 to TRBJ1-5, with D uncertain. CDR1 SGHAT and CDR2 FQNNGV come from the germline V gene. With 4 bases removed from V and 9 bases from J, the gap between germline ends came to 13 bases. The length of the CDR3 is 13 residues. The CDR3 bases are TGTGCCAGCAGCTCCTCACAACAGAGGCCCCAGCATTTT. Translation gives CASSSSQQRPQHF.

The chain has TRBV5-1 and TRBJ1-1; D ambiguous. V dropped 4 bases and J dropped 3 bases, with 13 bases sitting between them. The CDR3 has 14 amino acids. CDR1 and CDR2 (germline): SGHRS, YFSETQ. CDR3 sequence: CASSADPGDTEAFF. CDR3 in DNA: TGCGCCAGCAGCGCGGACCCTGGGGACACTGAAGCTTTCTTT. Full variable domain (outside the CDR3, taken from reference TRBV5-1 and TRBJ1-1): KAGVTQTPRYLIKTRGQQVTLSCSPISGHRSVSWYQQTPGQGLQFLFEYFSETQRNKGNFPGRFSGRQFSNSRSEMNVSTLELGDSALYLCASSADPGDTEAFFGQGTRLTVV.

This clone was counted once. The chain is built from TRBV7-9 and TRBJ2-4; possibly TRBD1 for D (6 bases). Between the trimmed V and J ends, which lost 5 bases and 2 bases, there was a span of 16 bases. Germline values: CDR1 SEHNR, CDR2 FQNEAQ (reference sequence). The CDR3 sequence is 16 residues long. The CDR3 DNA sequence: TGTGCCAGCAGCCCTTGGGCAGGGGCCACCAAAAACATTCAGTACTTC. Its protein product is CASSPWAGATKNIQYF.

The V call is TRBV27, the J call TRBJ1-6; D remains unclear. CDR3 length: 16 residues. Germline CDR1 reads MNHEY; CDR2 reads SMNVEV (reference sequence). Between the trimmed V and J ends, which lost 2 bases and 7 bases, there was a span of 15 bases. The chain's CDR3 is CASSLMSASVNSPLHF. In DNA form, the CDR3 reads TGTGCCAGCAGTTTAATGTCTGCCTCAGTAAATTCACCCCTCCACTTT.